One sample yielded the 11 T cell receptor beta chains listed below, sequenced in a study of CXCR3-negative and CXCR3-positive naive CD8 T cells (dated by TCRdb to about 2019). The reads were generated on a NextSeq 550. The Human TCR Profiling Kit (MiLaboratory) was used to make UMI-labeled 5' RACE TRB cDNA libraries. TCRdb reanalyzed the reads, keeping one entry per CDR3 protein sequence and omitting DNA. The table for this sample lists 100,000 to 150,000 distinct CDR3 sequences. The top ten clonotypes cover approximately 0.46% of the sample. The sequencing sample was made of naive CXCR3- CD8+ T cells from blood. The cell subset or site label on this specimen signifies: CD45RO-CCR7+CD27+CD95- naive CD8+ T cells lacking CXCR3 (TNR3-). The receptors here all came from a human donor in good health. Some clones in this sample may be carry-over from other donors' samples.

The V call is TRBV5-5, the J call TRBJ1-2; TCRdb names TRBD1, which stays unverified in the absence of DNA. Germline V gene lookup returns CDR1 SGHKS and CDR2 YYEKEE (reference sequence). The CDR3 spans 13 residues. The CDR3 loop reads CASSPGAAGGYTF.

The V call is TRBV6-6, the J call TRBJ2-1; TCRdb names TRBD2, which stays unverified in the absence of DNA. The V gene's germline CDR1 is MNHNY and CDR2 SVGAGI (reference sequence). This CDR3 has 16 amino acids. The CDR3 is CASSLGPSGATNGQFF.

V and J are TRBV30 and TRBJ2-1. CDR3 size: 12 residues. Germline loops: CDR1 GTSNPN, CDR2 SVGIG (reference sequence). CDR3 protein: CAWGKINNEQFF.

The chain employs TRBV7-6 and TRBJ2-7; TCRdb gives TRBD1 as the D gene, but with no DNA this cannot be confirmed. CDR1 is SGHVS, CDR2 FNYEAQ, per germline. The CDR3 runs 15 residues. CDR3 sequence reads: CASSLGGKGTYEQYF.

The chain recombines TRBV15 with TRBJ1-5. CDR1 and CDR2 (germline): LNHNV, YYDKDF (reference sequence). The CDR3 consists of 14 residues. The CDR3 is CATSRVGANQPQHF.

The chain uses TRBV7-8 and TRBJ2-7; TCRdb selects TRBD1, and the lack of DNA leaves this call unchecked. This CDR3 has 15 amino acids. Germline CDR1 SGHVS, CDR2 FQNEAQ. CDR3: CASSFAGTGGEEQYF. Variable domain in full (rest from reference TRBV7-8 and TRBJ2-7): GAGVSQSPRYKVAKRGQDVALRCDPISGHVSLFWYQQALGQGPEFLTYFQNEAQLDKSGLPSDRFFAERPEGSVSTLKIQRTQQEDSAVYLCASSFAGTGGEEQYFGPGTRLTVT.

This chain links TRBV5-1 with TRBJ2-1. There are 14 residues in the CDR3. Germline CDR1 is SGHRS and CDR2 is YFSETQ. The CDR3 loop is CASSLSTVGYEQFF.

The chain links TRBV12-3 or TRBV12-4 to TRBJ2-1; TCRdb lists TRBD2, though no DNA is available to test this call. The CDR3 runs to 12 residues. This CDR3 is CASSFSLYEQFF.

This chain uses TRBV5-1 with TRBJ2-2; TCRdb calls TRBD2, which cannot be checked without DNA. The CDR3 consists of 13 residues. Germline loops: CDR1 SGHRS, CDR2 YFSETQ. CDR3 protein: CASSSGLTGEPFF.

V gene TRBV29-1 combines with J gene TRBJ1-2; TCRdb selects TRBD1, and the lack of DNA leaves this call unchecked. From germline, CDR1 is SQVTM and CDR2 ANQGSEA. CDR3 size: 13 residues. CDR3 protein: CSVAQGSDYGYTF.

The chain's CDR3 is CASSLSANQPQHF. The V and J genes are TRBV27 and TRBJ1-5. Germline loops: CDR1 MNHEY, CDR2 SMNVEV (reference sequence). This CDR3 is built from 13 residues.